This TCR beta chain emerged from a study of blood T cell repertoires in COVID-19. Study-level background: Acute and convalescent COVID-19 specimens originated in the United States, Italy and Spain. PBMCs, B-cell-depleted T cells, or T cells were the source of the cDNA or gDNA that made up the material.

V trimming: 5 bases; J trimming: 4 bases; junction bases outside the gene matches: 5. Germline CDR1 MDHEN, CDR2 SYDVKM. The CDR3 loop spans 14 amino acids. Original processing notes: Amplification from reference gene primers served as the basis for estimated nucleated cell counts. Only in-frame clones appear in the TCRdb table, and some are missing; sequencing was by immunoSEQ multiplex PCR. V, J and clone size reflect that table, while D and trimming were determined from the DNA. The data hold more than 75,000 clones, with approximately 78% observed a single time. V and J are TRBV28 and TRBJ1-2, with TRBD1 matching 9 bases. The receptor comes from a man in his sixties with acute or convalescent COVID-19. Source material: peripheral blood. The CDR3 DNA reads TGTGCCAGCAGTCTAGGACAGGGGCCCTATGGCTACACCTTC. Its protein product is CASSLGQGPYGYTF.